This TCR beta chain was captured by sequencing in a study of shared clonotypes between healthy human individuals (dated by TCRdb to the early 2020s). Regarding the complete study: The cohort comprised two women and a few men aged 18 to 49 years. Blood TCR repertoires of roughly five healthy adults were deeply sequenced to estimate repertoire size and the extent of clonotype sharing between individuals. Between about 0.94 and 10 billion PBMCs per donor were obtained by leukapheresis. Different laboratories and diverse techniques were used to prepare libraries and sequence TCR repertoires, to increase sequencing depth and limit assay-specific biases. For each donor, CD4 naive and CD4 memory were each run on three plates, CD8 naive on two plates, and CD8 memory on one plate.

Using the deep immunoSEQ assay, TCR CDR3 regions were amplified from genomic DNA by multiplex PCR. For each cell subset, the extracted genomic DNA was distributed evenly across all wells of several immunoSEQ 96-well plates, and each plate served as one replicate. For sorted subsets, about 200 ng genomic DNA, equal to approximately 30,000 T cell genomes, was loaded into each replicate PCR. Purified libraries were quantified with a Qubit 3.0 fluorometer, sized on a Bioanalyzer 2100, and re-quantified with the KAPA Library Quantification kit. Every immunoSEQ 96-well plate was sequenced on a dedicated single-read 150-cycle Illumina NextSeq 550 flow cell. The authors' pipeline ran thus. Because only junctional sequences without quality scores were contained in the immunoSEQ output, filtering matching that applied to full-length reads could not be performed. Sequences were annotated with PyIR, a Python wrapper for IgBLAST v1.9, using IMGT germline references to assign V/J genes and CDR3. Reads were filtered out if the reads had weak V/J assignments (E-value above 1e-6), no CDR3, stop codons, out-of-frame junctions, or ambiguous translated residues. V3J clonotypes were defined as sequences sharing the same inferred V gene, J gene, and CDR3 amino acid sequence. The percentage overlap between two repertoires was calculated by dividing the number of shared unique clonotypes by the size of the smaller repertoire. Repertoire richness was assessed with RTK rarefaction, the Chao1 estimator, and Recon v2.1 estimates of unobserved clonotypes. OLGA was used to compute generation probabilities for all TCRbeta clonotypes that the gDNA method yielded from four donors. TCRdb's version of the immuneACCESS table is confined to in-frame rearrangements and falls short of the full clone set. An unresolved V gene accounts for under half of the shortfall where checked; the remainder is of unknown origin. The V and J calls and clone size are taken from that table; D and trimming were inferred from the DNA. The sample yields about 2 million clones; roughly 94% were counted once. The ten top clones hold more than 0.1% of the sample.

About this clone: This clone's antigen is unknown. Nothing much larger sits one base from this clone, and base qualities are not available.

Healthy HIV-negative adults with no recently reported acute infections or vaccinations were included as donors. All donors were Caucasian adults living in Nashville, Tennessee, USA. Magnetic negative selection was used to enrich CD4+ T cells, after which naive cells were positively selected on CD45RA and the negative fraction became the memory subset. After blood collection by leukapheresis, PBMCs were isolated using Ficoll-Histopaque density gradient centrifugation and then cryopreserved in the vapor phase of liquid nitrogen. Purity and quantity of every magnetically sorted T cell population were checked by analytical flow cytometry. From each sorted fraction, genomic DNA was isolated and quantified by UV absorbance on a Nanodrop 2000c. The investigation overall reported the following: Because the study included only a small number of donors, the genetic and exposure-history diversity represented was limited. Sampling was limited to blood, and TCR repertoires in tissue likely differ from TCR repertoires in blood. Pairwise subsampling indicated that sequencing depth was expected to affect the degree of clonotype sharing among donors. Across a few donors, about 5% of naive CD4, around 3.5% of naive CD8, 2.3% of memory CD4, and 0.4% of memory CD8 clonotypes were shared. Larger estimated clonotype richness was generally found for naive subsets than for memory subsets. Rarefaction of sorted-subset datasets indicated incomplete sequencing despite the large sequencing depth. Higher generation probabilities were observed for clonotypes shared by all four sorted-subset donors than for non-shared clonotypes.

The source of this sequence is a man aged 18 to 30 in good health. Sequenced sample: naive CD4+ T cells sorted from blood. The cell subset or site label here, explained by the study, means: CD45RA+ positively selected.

At the DNA level, the sequence is TGTGCCAGCAGCTCAGCAACTAATGAAAAACTGTTTTTT. It specifies CASSSATNEKLFF. In this chain, TRBV5-4 is recombined with TRBJ1-4; the D gene is unclear. CDR1 and CDR2 are read off the germline V gene (reference sequence) as SGHNT and YYREEE. The CDR3 numbers 13 residues from cysteine through phenylalanine. The DNA shown is the 39-base CDR3, in frame from base 1. Between the V and J ends, shortened by 3 bases and 0 bases respectively, the junction contains 3 bases. The entire variable domain, with the stretches around the CDR3 drawn from the reference TRBV5-4 and TRBJ1-4 proteins, is ETGVTQSPTHLIKTRGQQVTLRCSSQSGHNTVSWYQQALGQGPQFIFQYYREEENGRGNFPPRFSGLQFPNYSSELNVNALELDDSALYLCASSSATNEKLFFGSGTQLSVL.